Following are 7 T cell receptor beta chains from one sample sequenced in a study of cytomegalovirus exposure and HLA in healthy donors. TCRdb keeps only in-frame clones here, not all; method: immunoSEQ multiplex PCR. The sample lists around 190,000 clones; 80% to 90% were seen once. The source material was PBMCs. Every receptor here comes from a woman aged 25-40 years in good health and CMV-seronegative.

The chain couples TRBV6-4 to TRBJ1-2; the D is unclear. CDR1 is MRHNA and CDR2 is SNTAGT in the germline V gene. This CDR3 region has 13 residues. V was cut by 5 bases and J by 7 bases, with 14 bases left in between. CDR3 sequence: CASSSREGVGYTF. Written as DNA, the CDR3 is TGTGCCAGCAGTTCCCGGGAAGGCGTTGGCTACACCTTC.

V usage is TRBV5-6 and J usage is TRBJ2-4; D gene unclear. Trimming stripped 2 bases from V and 2 bases from J, with 8 bases between. CDR1 and CDR2 from the germline V gene are SGHDT and YYEEEE. The length of the CDR3 is 14 residues. The CDR3 is CASSFTASKNIQYF. CDR3 coding DNA: TGTGCCAGCAGCTTTACTGCGTCCAAAAACATTCAGTACTTC. Full variable domain (remainder filled in from reference TRBV5-6 and TRBJ2-4): DAGVTQSPTHLIKTRGQQVTLRCSPKSGHDTVSWYQQALGQGPQFIFQYYEEEERQRGNFPDRFSGHQFPNYSSELNVNALLLGDSALYLCASSFTASKNIQYFGAGTRLSVL.

This chain connects TRBV7-2 to TRBJ2-7, with D possibly TRBD2 on 5 matching bases. The CDR3 totals 13 residues. V gave up 4 bases and J gave up 4 bases, with 11 bases separating them. CDR1 SGHTA and CDR2 FQGNSA come from the germline V gene. CDR3 in DNA: TGTGCCAGCAGCTCCCGGCGGGCGTACGAGCAGTACTTC. The encoded protein is CASSSRRAYEQYF.

The V and J genes are TRBV28 and TRBJ2-1; tentatively, D is TRBD2 (6 bases). Germline V gene sequence: CDR1 MDHEN, CDR2 SYDVKM. This CDR3 has 16 amino acids. The V and J ends lost 8 bases and 8 bases respectively, with 25 bases between them. The CDR3 DNA reads as TGTGCCAGCCAGGGCTATAAGCTAGCGTTTTTTTATGAGCAGTTCTTC. Amino acids: CASQGYKLAFFYEQFF.

This clone was observed many times. The chain joins TRBV2 to TRBJ1-4, with D possibly matching TRBD1 (5 bases). Per germline, CDR1 SNHLY and CDR2 FYNNEI. The V gene lost 5 bases and the J gene lost 7 bases, with 8 bases spanning the gap. The CDR3 totals 12 residues. As DNA, the CDR3 is TGTGCCAGCAGTCAGGGTGGTGAAAAACTGTTTTTT. Its protein is CASSQGGEKLFF.

This chain joins TRBV4-1 and TRBJ2-5, with TRBD2 matching over 11 bases. This CDR3 region has 14 residues. The junction had 4 bases not matched to a gene; V was cut back by 5 bases and J by 5 bases. From germline, CDR1 is MGHRA and CDR2 YSYEKL. The CDR3 here is CASSKLAGVETQYF. CDR3 bases: TGCGCCAGCAGCAAACTAGCGGGAGTTGAGACCCAGTACTTC.

The chain uses TRBV11-2 and TRBJ2-2; no firm D call. Trimming shortened V by 3 bases and J by 2 bases, and 4 bases separated the two germline ends. The germline CDR1 and CDR2 sequences are SGHAT and FQNNGV. The CDR3 length is 13 residues. The CDR3 spells CASSLTNTGELFF. The DNA of the CDR3 is TGTGCCAGCAGCTTGACTAACACCGGGGAGCTGTTTTTT.